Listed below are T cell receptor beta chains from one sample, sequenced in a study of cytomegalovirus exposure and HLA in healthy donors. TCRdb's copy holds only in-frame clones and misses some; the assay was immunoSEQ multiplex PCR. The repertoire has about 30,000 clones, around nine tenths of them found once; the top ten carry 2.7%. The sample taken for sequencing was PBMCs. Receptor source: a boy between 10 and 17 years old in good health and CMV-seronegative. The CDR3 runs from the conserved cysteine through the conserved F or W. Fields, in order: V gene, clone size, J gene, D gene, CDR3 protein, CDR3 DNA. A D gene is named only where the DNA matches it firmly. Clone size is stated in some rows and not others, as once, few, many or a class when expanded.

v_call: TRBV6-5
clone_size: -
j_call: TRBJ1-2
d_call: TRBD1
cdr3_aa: CASSYGTVNYGYTF
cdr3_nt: TGTGCCAGCAGTTACGGGACAGTTAACTATGGCTACACCTTC

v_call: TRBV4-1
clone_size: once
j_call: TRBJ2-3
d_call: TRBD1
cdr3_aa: CASSQVTGGKDTQYF
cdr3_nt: TGCGCCAGCAGCCAAGTTACAGGGGGCAAAGATACGCAGTATTTT

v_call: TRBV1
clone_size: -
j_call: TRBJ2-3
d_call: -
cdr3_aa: CTSSQRTDTQYF
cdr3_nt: TGCACCAGCAGCCAACGGACAGATACGCAGTATTTT

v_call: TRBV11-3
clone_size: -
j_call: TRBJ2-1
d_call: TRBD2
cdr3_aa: CASSLDGGALDEQFF
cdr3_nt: TGTGCCAGCAGCTTAGACGGGGGGGCCCTAGATGAGCAGTTCTTC

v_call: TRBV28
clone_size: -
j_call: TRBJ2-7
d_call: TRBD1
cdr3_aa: CASKDRGGTYEQYF
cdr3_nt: TGTGCCAGCAAAGACAGGGGTGGAACCTACGAGCAGTACTTC

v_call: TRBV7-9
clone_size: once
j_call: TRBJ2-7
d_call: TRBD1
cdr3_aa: CASSLGPGTGGHEQYF
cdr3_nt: TGTGCCAGCAGCTTAGGCCCCGGGACAGGGGGTCACGAGCAGTACTTC

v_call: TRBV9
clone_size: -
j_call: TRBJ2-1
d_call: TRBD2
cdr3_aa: CASSSGGGGDTYNEQFF
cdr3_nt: TGTGCCAGCAGCAGCGGCGGGGGTGGGGATACCTACAATGAGCAGTTCTTC

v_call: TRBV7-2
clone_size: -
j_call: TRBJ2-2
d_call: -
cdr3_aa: CASSEGVTGELFF
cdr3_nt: TGTGCCAGCAGCGAGGGAGTCACCGGGGAGCTGTTTTTT

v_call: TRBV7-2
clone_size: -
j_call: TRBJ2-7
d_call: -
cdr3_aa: CASSLYSYEQYF
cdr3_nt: TGTGCCAGCAGCTTATACTCCTACGAGCAGTACTTC

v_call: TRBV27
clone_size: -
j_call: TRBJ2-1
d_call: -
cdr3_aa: CASSLGGNEQFF
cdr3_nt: TGTGCCAGCAGTTTGGGGGGCAATGAGCAGTTCTTC

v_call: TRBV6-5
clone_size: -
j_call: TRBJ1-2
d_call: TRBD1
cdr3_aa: CASSWGTGEHNGYTF
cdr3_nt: TGTGCCAGCAGTTGGGGGACAGGGGAACATAATGGCTACACCTTC

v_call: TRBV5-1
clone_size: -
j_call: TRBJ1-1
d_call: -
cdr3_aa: CASSFANQNTEAFF
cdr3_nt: TGCGCCAGCAGCTTCGCTAACCAGAACACTGAAGCTTTCTTT

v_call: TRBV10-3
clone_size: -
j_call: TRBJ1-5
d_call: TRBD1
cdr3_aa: CASGKDRANQPQHF
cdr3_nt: TGTGCCTCCGGGAAGGACAGGGCTAATCAGCCCCAGCATTTT

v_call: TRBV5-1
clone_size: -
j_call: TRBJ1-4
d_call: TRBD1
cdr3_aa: CASSLTGGGEKLFF
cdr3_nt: TGCGCCAGCAGCTTAACAGGGGGAGGCGAAAAACTGTTTTTT

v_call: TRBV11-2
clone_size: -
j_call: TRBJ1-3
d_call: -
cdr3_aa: CASSPGVNTIYF
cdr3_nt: TGTGCCAGCAGCCCCGGGGTAAACACCATATATTTT

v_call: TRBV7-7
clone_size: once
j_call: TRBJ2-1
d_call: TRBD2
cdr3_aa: CASSVTRGAYNEQFF
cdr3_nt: TGTGCCAGCAGCGTCACCCGGGGGGCCTACAATGAGCAGTTCTTC

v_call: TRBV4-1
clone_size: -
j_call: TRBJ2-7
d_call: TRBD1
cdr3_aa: CASSQEEARGLVEQYF
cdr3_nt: TGCGCCAGCAGCCAAGAAGAGGCCAGGGGGCTGGTCGAGCAGTACTTC

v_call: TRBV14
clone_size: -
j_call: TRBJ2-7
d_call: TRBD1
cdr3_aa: CASSQKYSGTGLYEQYF
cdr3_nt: TGTGCCAGCAGCCAAAAATACTCCGGGACAGGTCTTTACGAGCAGTACTTC

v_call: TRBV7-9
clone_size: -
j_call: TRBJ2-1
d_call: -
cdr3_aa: CASKEWGQGISSYNEQFF
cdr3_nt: TGTGCCAGCAAGGAGTGGGGGCAAGGGATCAGCTCCTACAATGAGCAGTTCTTC

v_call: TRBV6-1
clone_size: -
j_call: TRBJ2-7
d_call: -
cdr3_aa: CASNLQENFSYEQYF
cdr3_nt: TGTGCCAGCAACCTACAGGAAAACTTCTCCTACGAGCAGTACTTC

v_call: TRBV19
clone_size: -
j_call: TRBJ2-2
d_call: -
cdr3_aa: CASSIGLNTGELFF
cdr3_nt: TGTGCCAGTAGTATCGGACTTAACACCGGGGAGCTGTTTTTT

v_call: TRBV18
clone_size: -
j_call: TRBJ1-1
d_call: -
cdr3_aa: CASSPPRTPNTEAFF
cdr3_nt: TGTGCCAGCTCACCACCGAGGACACCGAACACTGAAGCTTTCTTT

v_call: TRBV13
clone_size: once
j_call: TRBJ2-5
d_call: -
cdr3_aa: CASSYLGGETQYF
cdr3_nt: TGTGCCAGCAGCTATTTAGGGGGAGAGACCCAGTACTTC

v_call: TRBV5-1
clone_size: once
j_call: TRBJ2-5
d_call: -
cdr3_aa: CASSFEGTPVGETQYF
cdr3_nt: TGCGCCAGCAGCTTCGAAGGGACTCCAGTAGGGGAGACCCAGTACTTC

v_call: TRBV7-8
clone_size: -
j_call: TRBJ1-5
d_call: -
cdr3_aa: CASSSQGREQPQHF
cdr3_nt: TGTGCCAGCAGCTCCCAGGGGAGGGAACAGCCCCAGCATTTT

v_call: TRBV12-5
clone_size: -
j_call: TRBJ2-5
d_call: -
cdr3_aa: CASGLVLTLDRQETQYF
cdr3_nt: TGTGCTAGTGGTTTGGTACTTACTCTGGACAGACAAGAGACCCAGTACTTC

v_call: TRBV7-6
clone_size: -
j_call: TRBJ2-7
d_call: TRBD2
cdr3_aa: CASSPLGSGVYEQYF
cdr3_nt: TGTGCCAGCAGCCCCTTGGGTAGCGGGGTATACGAGCAGTACTTC

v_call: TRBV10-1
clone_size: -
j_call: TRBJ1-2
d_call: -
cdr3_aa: CASGRLNYGYTF
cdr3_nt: TGCGCCAGCGGCAGGCTCAACTATGGCTACACCTTC

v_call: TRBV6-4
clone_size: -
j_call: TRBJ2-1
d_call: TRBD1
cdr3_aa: CASSDSGQGLNEQFF
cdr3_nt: TGTGCCAGCAGTGACTCGGGACAGGGTTTGAATGAGCAGTTCTTC

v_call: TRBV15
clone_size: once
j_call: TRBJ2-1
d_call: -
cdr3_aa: CATSRDGTQYNEQFF
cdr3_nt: TGTGCCACCAGCAGAGACGGGACTCAGTACAATGAGCAGTTCTTC

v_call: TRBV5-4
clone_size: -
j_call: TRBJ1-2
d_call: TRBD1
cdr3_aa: CASSGDRGQGYGYTF
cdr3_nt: TGTGCCAGCAGCGGTGACAGGGGGCAAGGCTATGGCTACACCTTC

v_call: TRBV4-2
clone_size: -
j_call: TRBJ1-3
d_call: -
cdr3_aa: CASSQEPLPIHSGNTIYF
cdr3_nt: TGTGCCAGCAGCCAAGAACCCCTCCCCATACACTCTGGAAACACCATATATTTT

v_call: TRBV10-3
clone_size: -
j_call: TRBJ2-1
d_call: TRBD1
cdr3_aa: CAISESEGQGWNEQFF
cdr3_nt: TGTGCCATCAGTGAGTCCGAGGGACAGGGGTGGAATGAGCAGTTCTTC

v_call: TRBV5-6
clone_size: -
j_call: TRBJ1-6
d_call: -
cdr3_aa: CASTRGGGGNSPLHF
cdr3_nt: TGTGCCAGCACCCGTGGGGGGGGAGGGAATTCACCCCTCCACTTT

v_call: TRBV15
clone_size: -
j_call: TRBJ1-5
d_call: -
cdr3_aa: CATSRGTVPQPQHF
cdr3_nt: TGTGCCACCAGCAGAGGGACAGTCCCTCAGCCCCAGCATTTT

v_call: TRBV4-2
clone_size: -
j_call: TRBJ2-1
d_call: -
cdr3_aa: CASSQDELTYNEQFF
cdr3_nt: TGTGCCAGCAGCCAAGATGAGTTAACCTACAATGAGCAGTTCTTC

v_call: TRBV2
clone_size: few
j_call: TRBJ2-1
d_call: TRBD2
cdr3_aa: CASSDSGAYLGDEQFF
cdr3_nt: TGTGCCAGCAGTGATAGCGGGGCTTATTTGGGCGATGAGCAGTTCTTC

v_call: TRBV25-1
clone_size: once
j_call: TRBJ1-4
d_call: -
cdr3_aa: CASSERSSASEKLFF
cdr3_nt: TGTGCCAGCAGTGAAAGGTCTTCCGCTAGTGAAAAACTGTTTTTT

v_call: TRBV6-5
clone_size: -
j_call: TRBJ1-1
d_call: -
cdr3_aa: CASSSRTAMNTEAFF
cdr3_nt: TGTGCCAGCAGTTCCCGGACAGCTATGAACACTGAAGCTTTCTTT

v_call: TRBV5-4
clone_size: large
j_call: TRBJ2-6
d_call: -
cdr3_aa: CASRDGGPSGANVLTF
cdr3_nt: TGTGCCAGCAGGGACGGAGGACCTTCTGGGGCCAACGTCCTGACTTTC

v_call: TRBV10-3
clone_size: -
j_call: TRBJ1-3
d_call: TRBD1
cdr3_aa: CAISEDRGGNTIYF
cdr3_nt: TGTGCCATCAGTGAGGACAGGGGTGGAAACACCATATATTTT

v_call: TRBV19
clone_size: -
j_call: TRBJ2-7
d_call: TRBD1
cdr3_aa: CASSIGTGVGSEQYF
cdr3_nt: TGTGCCAGTAGTATCGGGACAGGGGTGGGGAGCGAGCAGTACTTC

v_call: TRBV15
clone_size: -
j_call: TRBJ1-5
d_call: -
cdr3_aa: CATKPRRGGEDQPQHF
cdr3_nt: TGTGCCACCAAACCGAGAAGGGGGGGCGAGGATCAGCCCCAGCATTTT

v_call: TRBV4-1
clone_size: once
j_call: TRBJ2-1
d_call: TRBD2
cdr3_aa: CASSQGVLRRGGIYNEQFF
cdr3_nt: TGCGCCAGCAGCCAAGGCGTTCTCAGGCGGGGGGGGATCTACAATGAGCAGTTCTTC

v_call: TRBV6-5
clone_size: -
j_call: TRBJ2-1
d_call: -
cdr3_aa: CASSSPGRYNEQFF
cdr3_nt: TGTGCCAGCAGTTCCCCCGGTCGGTACAATGAGCAGTTCTTC